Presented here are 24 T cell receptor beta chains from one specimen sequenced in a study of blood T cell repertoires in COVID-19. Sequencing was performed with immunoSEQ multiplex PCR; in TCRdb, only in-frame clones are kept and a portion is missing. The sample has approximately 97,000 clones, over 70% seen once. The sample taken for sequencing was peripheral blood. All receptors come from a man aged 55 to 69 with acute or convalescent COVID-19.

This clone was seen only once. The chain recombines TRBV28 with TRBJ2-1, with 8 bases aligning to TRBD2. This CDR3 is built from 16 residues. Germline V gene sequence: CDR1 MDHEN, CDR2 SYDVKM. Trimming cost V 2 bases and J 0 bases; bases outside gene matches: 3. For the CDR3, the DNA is TGTGCCAGCAGTTTAACTGGGACTAGCTCCTACAATGAGCAGTTCTTC. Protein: CASSLTGTSSYNEQFF.

In DNA, the CDR3 is TGCAGCGTTGGTCAGGGGGCCGAGGGCACTGAAGCTTTCTTT. Residues: CSVGQGAEGTEAFF. The chain recombines TRBV29-1 with TRBJ1-1; TRBD1 matches at 8 bases. CDR1 is SQVTM, CDR2 ANQGSEA, per germline. The CDR3 runs 14 residues. With V trimmed by 4 bases and J by 4 bases, 8 bases remained unmatched.

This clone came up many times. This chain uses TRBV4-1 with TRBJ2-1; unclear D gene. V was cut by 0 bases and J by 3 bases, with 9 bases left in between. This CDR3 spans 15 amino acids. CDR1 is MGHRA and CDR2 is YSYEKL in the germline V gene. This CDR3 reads CASSQELSIYNEQFF. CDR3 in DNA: TGCGCCAGCAGCCAAGAACTCTCGATCTACAATGAGCAGTTCTTC.

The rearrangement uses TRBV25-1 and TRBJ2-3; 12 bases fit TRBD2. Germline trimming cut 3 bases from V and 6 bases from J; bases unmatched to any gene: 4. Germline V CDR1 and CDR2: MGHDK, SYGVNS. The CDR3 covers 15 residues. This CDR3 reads CASSDLGTSGDTQYF. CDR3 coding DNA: TGTGCCAGCAGTGATCTAGGGACTAGCGGGGATACGCAGTATTTT.

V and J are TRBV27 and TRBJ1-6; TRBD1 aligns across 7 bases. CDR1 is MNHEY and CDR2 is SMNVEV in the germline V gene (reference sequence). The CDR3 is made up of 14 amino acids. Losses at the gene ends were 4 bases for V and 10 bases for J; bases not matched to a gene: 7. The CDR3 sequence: CASSSQGSYSPLHF. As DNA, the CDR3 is TGTGCCAGCAGTTCACAGGGGTCATACTCACCCCTCCACTTT.

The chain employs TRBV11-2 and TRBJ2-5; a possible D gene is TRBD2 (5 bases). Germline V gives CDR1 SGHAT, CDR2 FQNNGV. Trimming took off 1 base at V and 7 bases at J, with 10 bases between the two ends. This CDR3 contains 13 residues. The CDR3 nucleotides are TGTGCCAGCAGCTTAGGACTTGAGGGGACCCAGTACTTC. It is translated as CASSLGLEGTQYF.

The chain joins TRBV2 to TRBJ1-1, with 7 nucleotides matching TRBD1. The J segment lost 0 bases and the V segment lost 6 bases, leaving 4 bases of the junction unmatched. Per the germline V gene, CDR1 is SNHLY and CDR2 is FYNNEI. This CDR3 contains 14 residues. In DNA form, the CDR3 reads TGTGCCAGCAGGGAGACAGGGATGAACACTGAAGCTTTCTTT. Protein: CASRETGMNTEAFF. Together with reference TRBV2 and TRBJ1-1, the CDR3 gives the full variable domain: EPEVTQTPSHQVTQMGQEVILRCVPISNHLYFYWYRQILGQKVEFLVSFYNNEISEKSEIFDDQFSVERPDGSNFTLKIRSTKLEDSAMYFCASRETGMNTEAFFGQGTRLTVV.

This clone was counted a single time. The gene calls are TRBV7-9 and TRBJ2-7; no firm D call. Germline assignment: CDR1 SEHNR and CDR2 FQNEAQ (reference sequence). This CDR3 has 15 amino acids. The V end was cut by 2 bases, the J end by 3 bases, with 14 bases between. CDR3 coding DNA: TGTGCCAGCAGCTTAAAAGGTGTTAGCAGCTACGAGCAGTACTTC. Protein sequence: CASSLKGVSSYEQYF. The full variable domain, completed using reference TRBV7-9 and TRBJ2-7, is DTGVSQNPRHKITKRGQNVTFRCDPISEHNRLYWYRQTLGQGPEFLTYFQNEAQLEKSRLLSDRFSAERPKGSFSTLEIQRTEQGDSAMYLCASSLKGVSSYEQYFGPGTRLTVT.

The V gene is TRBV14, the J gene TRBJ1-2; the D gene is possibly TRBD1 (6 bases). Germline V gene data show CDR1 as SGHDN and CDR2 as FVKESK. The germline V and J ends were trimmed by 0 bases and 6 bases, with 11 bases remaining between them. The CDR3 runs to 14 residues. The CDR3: CASSQERGGDGYTF. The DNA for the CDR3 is TGTGCCAGCAGCCAAGAAAGGGGGGGTGATGGCTACACCTTC.

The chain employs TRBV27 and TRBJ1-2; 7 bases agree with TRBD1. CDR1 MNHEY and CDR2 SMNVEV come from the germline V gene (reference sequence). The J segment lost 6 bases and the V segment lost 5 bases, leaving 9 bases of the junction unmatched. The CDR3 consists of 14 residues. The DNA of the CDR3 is TGTGCCAGCAGTGTTAACAGGGGAGTCGATGGCTACACCTTC. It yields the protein CASSVNRGVDGYTF.

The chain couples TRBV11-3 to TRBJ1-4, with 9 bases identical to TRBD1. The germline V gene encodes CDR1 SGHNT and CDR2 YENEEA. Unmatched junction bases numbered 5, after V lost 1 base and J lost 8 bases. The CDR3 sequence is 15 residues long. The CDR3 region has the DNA TGTGCCAGCAGCTTAGGTGGGACAGGGCGCGAAAAACTGTTTTTT. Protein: CASSLGGTGREKLFF.

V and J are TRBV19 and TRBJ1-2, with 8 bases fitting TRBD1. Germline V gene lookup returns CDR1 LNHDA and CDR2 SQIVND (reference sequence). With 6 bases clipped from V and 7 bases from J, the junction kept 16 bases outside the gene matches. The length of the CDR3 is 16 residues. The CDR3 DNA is TGTGCCAGTAGATCGACAGGGGCTCGAACTTCGTCTGGCTACACCTTC. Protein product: CASRSTGARTSSGYTF.

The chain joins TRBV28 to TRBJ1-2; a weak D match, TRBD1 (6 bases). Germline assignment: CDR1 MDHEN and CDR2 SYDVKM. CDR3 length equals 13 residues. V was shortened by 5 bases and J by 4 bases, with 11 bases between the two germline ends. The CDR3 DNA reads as TGTGCCAGCAGTGGACAGAGGTTCTATGGCTACACCTTC. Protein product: CASSGQRFYGYTF.

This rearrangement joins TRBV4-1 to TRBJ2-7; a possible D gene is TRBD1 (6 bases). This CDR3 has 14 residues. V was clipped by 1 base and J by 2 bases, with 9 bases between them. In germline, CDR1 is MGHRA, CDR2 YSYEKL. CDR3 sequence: CASSQAGQTYEQYF. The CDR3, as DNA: TGCGCCAGCAGCCAAGCGGGACAAACCTACGAGCAGTACTTC.

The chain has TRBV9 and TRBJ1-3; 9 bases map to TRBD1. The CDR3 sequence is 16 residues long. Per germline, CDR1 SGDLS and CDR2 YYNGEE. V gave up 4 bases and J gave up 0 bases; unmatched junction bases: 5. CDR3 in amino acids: CASSREGQGSGNTIYF. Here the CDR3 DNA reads TGTGCCAGCAGCAGAGAGGGACAGGGCTCTGGAAACACCATATATTTT. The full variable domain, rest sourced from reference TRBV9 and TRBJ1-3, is DSGVTQTPKHLITATGQRVTLRCSPRSGDLSVYWYQQSLDQGLQFLIQYYNGEERAKGNILERFSAQQFPDLHSELNLSSLELGDSALYFCASSREGQGSGNTIYFGEGSWLTVV.

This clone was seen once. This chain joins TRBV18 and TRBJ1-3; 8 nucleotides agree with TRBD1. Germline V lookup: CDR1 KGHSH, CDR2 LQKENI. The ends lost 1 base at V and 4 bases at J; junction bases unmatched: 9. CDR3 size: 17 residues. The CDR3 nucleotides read TGTGCCAGCTCACCACTACTAACAGGGGGAACGGGAAACACCATATATTTT. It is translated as CASSPLLTGGTGNTIYF.

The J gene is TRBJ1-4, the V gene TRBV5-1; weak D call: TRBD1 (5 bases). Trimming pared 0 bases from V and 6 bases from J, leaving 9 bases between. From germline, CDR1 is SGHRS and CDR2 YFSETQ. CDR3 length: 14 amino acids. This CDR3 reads CASSLGQIYEKLFF. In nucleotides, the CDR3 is TGCGCCAGCAGCTTGGGACAGATATATGAAAAACTGTTTTTT.

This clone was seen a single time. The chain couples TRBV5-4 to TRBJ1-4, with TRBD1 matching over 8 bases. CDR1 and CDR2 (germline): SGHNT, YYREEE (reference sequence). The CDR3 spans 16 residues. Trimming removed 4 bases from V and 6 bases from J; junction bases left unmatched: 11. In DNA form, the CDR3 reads TGTGCCAGCAGCCTGGCCCAGACAGGGGCTGATGAAAAACTGTTTTTT. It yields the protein CASSLAQTGADEKLFF.

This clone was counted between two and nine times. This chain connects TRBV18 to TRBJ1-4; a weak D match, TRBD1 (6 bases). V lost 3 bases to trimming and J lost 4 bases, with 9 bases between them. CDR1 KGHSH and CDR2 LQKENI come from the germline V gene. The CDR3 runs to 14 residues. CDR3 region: CASSPTGVNEKLFF. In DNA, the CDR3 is TGTGCCAGCTCACCGACAGGCGTTAATGAAAAACTGTTTTTT.

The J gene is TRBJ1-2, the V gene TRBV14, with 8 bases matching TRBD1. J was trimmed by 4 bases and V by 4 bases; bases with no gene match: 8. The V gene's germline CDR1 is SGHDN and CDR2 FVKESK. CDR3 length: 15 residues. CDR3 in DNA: TGTGCCAGCAGCCCTCCAGGGGGCTTTCGCTATGGCTACACCTTC. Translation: CASSPPGGFRYGYTF.

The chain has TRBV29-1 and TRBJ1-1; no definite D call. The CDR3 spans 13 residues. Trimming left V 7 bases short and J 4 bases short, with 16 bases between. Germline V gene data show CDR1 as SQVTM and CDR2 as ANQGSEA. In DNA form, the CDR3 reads TGCAGCGCTCGACGGACTCTAACCACTGAAGCTTTCTTT. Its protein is CSARRTLTTEAFF.

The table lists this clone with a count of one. CDR3 DNA: TGCGCCAGCAGCCTGTTCGACACGTCAGATACGCAGTATTTT. It yields the protein CASSLFDTSDTQYF. V gene TRBV5-1 combines with J gene TRBJ2-3; D call uncertain. The CDR3 runs 14 residues. Deletions cut 4 bases from V and 4 bases from J, with 13 bases between. CDR1 SGHRS and CDR2 YFSETQ come from the germline V gene. Variable domain in full (rest from reference TRBV5-1 and TRBJ2-3): KAGVTQTPRYLIKTRGQQVTLSCSPISGHRSVSWYQQTPGQGLQFLFEYFSETQRNKGNFPGRFSGRQFSNSRSEMNVSTLELGDSALYLCASSLFDTSDTQYFGPGTRLTVL.

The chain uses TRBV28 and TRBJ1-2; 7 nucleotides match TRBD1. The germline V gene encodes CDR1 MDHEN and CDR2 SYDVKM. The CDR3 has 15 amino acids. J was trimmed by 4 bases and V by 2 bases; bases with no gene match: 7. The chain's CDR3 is CASSLPNRGPYGYTF. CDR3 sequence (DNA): TGTGCCAGCAGTTTACCCAACAGGGGCCCCTATGGCTACACCTTC.

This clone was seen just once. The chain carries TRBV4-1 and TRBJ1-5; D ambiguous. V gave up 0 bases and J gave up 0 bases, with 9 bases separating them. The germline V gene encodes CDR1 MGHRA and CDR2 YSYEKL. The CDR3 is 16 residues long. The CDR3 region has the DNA TGCGCCAGCAGCCAAGAGGGAGGGAATAGCAATCAGCCCCAGCATTTT. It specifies CASSQEGGNSNQPQHF.